Each of the 10 T cell receptor beta chains below was sequenced from the same sample in a study of CD8 T cells in Susac syndrome. RNA in amounts of roughly 0.45 to 1 ug was reverse transcribed with random hexamers. TCRdb fed the immunoSEQ multiplex PCR reads into MiXCR, producing one record per CDR3 protein. The data contain 150,000 to 200,000 distinct CDR3 sequences, roughly 94% of them seen just once; the ten biggest clones take up around 0.093%. The source material was CD4+ T cells from PBMCs. The source of these receptors is a human donor with multiple sclerosis.

The rearrangement uses TRBV12-3 or TRBV12-4 and TRBJ2-7, with TRBD2 as a possible D gene (6 bases). The CDR3 loop spans 13 amino acids. The V gene lost 2 bases and the J gene lost 2 bases, with 7 bases spanning the gap. CDR3 amino acids: CASSLLAAYEQYF. The DNA of the CDR3 is TGTGCCAGCAGTTTATTAGCGGCCTACGAGCAGTACTTC.

V and J are TRBV20-1 and TRBJ1-2, with TRBD1 as a possible D gene (5 bases). CDR1 is DFQATT, CDR2 SNEGSKA, per germline (reference sequence). The CDR3 has 12 amino acids. Written as DNA, the CDR3 is TGCAGACCCCAGGGCGAGTTGGGTGGCTACACCTTC. Its protein is CRPQGELGGYTF.

The J gene is TRBJ2-5, the V gene TRBV9; 9 nucleotides align to TRBD1. The CDR3 spans 16 residues. Germline V gene data show CDR1 as SGDLS and CDR2 as YYNGEE. V was pared by 0 bases and J by 4 bases, with 7 bases of the junction left unmatched. In DNA, the CDR3 is TGTGCCAGCAGCGTAGCCTCGGGACAGGGAGGAGAGACCCAGTACTTC. Translation gives CASSVASGQGGETQYF.

This clonotype was recorded only once. This chain links TRBV20-1 with TRBJ1-2, with TRBD1 as a possible D gene (5 bases). Trimming removed 0 bases at V and 5 bases at J, with 13 bases between. Germline V lookup: CDR1 DFQATT, CDR2 SNEGSKA (reference sequence). This CDR3 has 14 amino acids. The CDR3 loop is CSARDPGDQYGYTF. The CDR3, as DNA: TGCAGTGCTAGAGATCCGGGGGATCAATATGGCTACACCTTC.

The chain carries TRBV20-1 and TRBJ1-5, with D unresolved. The CDR3 has 13 residues. Trimming cost V 0 bases and J 4 bases, with 7 bases left between them. Germline loops: CDR1 DFQATT, CDR2 SNEGSKA (reference sequence). The CDR3 DNA sequence: TGCAGTGCTAGAGAGCCGGTAAATCAGCCCCAGCATTTT. Residues: CSAREPVNQPQHF.

The rearrangement joins TRBV29-1 to TRBJ1-1; the D is unclear. This CDR3 comprises 14 residues. Germline CDR1 is SQVTM and CDR2 is ANQGSEA. The V gene lost 4 bases and the J gene lost 2 bases, with 14 bases spanning the gap. CDR3 protein: CSVVVRARNTEAFF. Written as DNA, the CDR3 is TGCAGCGTTGTAGTGCGGGCCAGAAACACTGAAGCTTTCTTT.

The chain employs TRBV3-1 and TRBJ2-1; D is uncertain. The V end was cut by 1 base, the J end by 7 bases, with 8 bases between. This CDR3 has 13 residues. Per the germline V gene, CDR1 is LGHDT and CDR2 is YNNKEL (reference sequence). The CDR3 coding sequence is TGTGCCAGCAGCCAAGCCGTGCAGAATGAGCAGTTCTTC. Translating gives CASSQAVQNEQFF.

The chain carries TRBV29-1 and TRBJ2-7; 8 bases align to TRBD2. The CDR3 sequence is 14 residues long. J was trimmed by 0 bases and V by 4 bases; bases with no gene match: 5. In germline, CDR1 is SQVTM, CDR2 ANQGSEA. Written as DNA, the CDR3 is TGCAGCGTTGTCAGCGGGAGCCGCTCCTACGAGCAGTACTTC. Amino acid sequence: CSVVSGSRSYEQYF.

This chain connects TRBV7-2 to TRBJ1-5; D is uncertain. Germline assignment: CDR1 SGHTA and CDR2 FQGNSA. CDR3 size: 14 residues. V was shortened by 0 bases and J by 2 bases, with 5 bases between the two germline ends. The CDR3 loop is CASSLARGNQPQHF. DNA for the CDR3: TGTGCCAGCAGCTTAGCGAGAGGCAATCAGCCCCAGCATTTT.

V is TRBV20-1 and J is TRBJ2-1, with 10 nucleotides matching TRBD2. CDR1 and CDR2 (germline): DFQATT, SNEGSKA (reference sequence). V shed 3 bases, J shed 9 bases, and the junction held 8 bases outside the gene matches. This CDR3 comprises 14 residues. The CDR3, as DNA: TGCAGTGCTAGGCTAGCGGGAGTATGGGGTGAGCAGTTCTTC. Translated: CSARLAGVWGEQFF.